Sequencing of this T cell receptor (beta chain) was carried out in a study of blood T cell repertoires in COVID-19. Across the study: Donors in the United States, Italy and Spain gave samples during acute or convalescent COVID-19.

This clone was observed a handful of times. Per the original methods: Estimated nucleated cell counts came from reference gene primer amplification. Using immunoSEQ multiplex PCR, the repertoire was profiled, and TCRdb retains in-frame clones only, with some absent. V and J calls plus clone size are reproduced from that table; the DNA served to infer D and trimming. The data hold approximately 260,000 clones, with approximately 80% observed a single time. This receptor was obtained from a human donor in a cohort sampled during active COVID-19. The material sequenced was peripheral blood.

The CDR3 loop is CASILKVTVSTYEQYF. In DNA, the CDR3 is TGTGCCAGCATTTTGAAGGTGACAGTGAGTACCTACGAGCAGTACTTC. The chain has TRBV7-6 and TRBJ2-7, with D possibly matching TRBD1 (5 bases). V lost 7 bases to trimming and J lost 2 bases, with 21 bases between them. CDR1 SGHVS and CDR2 FNYEAQ come from the germline V gene. This CDR3 comprises 16 residues.